This TCR beta chain comes out of a study of OX40 agonist ivuxolimab in advanced cancers. Across the whole study: Patients were dosed with the agonistic anti-OX40 (CD134) antibody ivuxolimab. Partial responses, seen in three patients, involved one hepatocellular carcinoma and two cutaneous melanomas.

Patients had blood sampled at baseline and again on cycle 4 day 1 and cycle 7 day 1. The length of the CDR3 is 12 residues. Trimming removed 3 bases at V and 7 bases at J, with 8 bases between. Germline CDR1 reads SGDLS; CDR2 reads YYNGEE. Findings of the study overall: Expanded clones were, on average, more numerous among CD8+ T cells than CD4+.

On this clone: Its antigen is unknown.

Assay used: immunoSEQ multiplex PCR; TCRdb lists only in-frame clones, some missing. The profile covers about 94,000 clones, with approximately 94% appearing a single time and around 0.17% taken by the ten largest. The sequence derives from an adult with an advanced solid tumor such as melanoma, head and neck, liver or kidney cancer. The rearrangement uses TRBV9 and TRBJ2-1; no reliable D call. This specimen consisted of CD4+ or CD8+ T cells sorted from blood, obtained in a trial of the OX40 agonist ivuxolimab. The CDR3 loop reads CASSGSENEQFF. The CDR3 DNA reads as TGTGCCAGCAGCGGTTCAGAAAATGAGCAGTTCTTC.